This TCR beta chain is drawn from a study of CD8+CD57+ T cells in acquired aplastic anemia. Study-wide background: Yields of DNA that came from sorted CD4+ and CD8+ cells averaged approximately 3.5 ug.

Germline values: CDR1 SGDLS, CDR2 YYNGEE. The CDR3 spans 19 residues. The V and J ends lost 3 bases and 0 bases respectively, with 23 bases between them. Whole-study results and caveats: The number of CD8+ CDR3 sequences shared by patients and controls was about 30.

The TCR beta profiling, which covered VDJ combination and CDR3 sequence, was carried out using genomic DNA as the template. TCRdb called the reads again in MiXCR, with one record for every CDR3 protein. The table lists under 200,000 distinct CDR3 sequences, approximately 43% of them singletons. Worth noting for this clonotype: No antigen is known for it.

The clonotype originates from a human donor in good health. Material: sorted CD4+, CD8+, or CD8+CD57+ T cells (not recorded which) from PBMCs. J is TRBJ2-3 and V is TRBV9; a weak D match, TRBD1 (5 bases). The DNA for the CDR3 is TGTGCCAGCAGCGCCTCTCGCCCGACAGCCCTCTCGAGCACAGATACGCAGTATTTT. Translating it yields CASSASRPTALSSTDTQYF.